The next 20 T cell receptor beta chains were all read from a single sample in a study of blood T cell repertoires in COVID-19. Using immunoSEQ multiplex PCR, the repertoire was profiled, and TCRdb retains in-frame clones only, with some absent. The sample consists of about 50,000 clones, 84% of them appearing once. Sequenced sample: peripheral blood. These receptor sequences come from a man aged 55 to 69 with acute or convalescent COVID-19.

Only a few counts were recorded for this clone. The rearrangement links TRBV7-9 to TRBJ2-3; D might be TRBD2 (5 bases). V gave up 0 bases and J gave up 2 bases, with 9 bases separating them. The CDR3 totals 15 residues. Looked up from germline, CDR1 is SEHNR and CDR2 is FQNEAQ (reference sequence). The chain's CDR3 is CASSLATGDTDTQYF. The CDR3 DNA reads TGTGCCAGCAGCTTAGCGACCGGGGACACAGATACGCAGTATTTT.

This clone was seen a handful of times. This chain uses TRBV7-8 with TRBJ2-3; tentatively, D is TRBD1 (5 bases). V lost 1 base and J 0 bases, leaving 8 bases between the germline ends. The V gene's germline CDR1 is SGHVS and CDR2 FQNEAQ. The CDR3 length is 15 residues. CDR3: CASSLDRRSTDTQYF. The CDR3 coding sequence is TGTGCCAGCAGCTTAGACAGGCGTAGCACAGATACGCAGTATTTT.

This clone was recorded only once. The chain combines TRBV7-3 with TRBJ2-3; the D gene is possibly TRBD1 (5 bases). The V end was cut by 5 bases, the J end by 4 bases, with 16 bases between. CDR1 SGHTA and CDR2 FQGTGA come from the germline V gene. The CDR3 has 15 amino acids. The CDR3 DNA follows: TGTGCCAGCAGCCCCCAGGGTAGTTTGCCAGATACGCAGTATTTT. Protein sequence: CASSPQGSLPDTQYF.

This clone was found once. This rearrangement joins TRBV4-2 to TRBJ1-2; TRBD1 agrees at 7 bases. Germline loops: CDR1 LGHNA, CDR2 YNFKEQ. The CDR3 is 15 residues long. Trimming took 0 bases from V and 4 from J; bases not matched to a gene: 5. CDR3 amino acids: CASSQDPGDSYGYTF. In DNA, the CDR3 is TGTGCCAGCAGCCAAGATCCAGGGGACAGCTATGGCTACACCTTC.

V is TRBV7-2 and J is TRBJ1-4; D perhaps matches TRBD1 (5 bases). Between the trimmed V and J ends, which lost 6 bases and 5 bases, there was a span of 13 bases. The CDR3 is 14 residues long. Per germline, CDR1 SGHTA and CDR2 FQGNSA. The CDR3 reads CASRPTEKNEKLFF. As DNA, the CDR3 is TGTGCCAGCAGACCGACAGAAAAGAATGAAAAACTGTTTTTT.

V and J are TRBV5-1 and TRBJ1-4, with D perhaps matching TRBD1 (5 bases). This CDR3 contains 14 residues. The germline V gene has CDR1 SGHRS and CDR2 YFSETQ. V dropped 0 bases and J dropped 5 bases, with 8 bases sitting between them. The CDR3 is CASSLGQGNEKLFF. CDR3 DNA: TGCGCCAGCAGCTTGGGGCAGGGCAATGAAAAACTGTTTTTT.

V and J are TRBV19 and TRBJ1-1; D gene unclear. The CDR3 totals 14 residues. Germline V CDR1 and CDR2: LNHDA, SQIVND (reference sequence). Trimming took off 1 base at V and 4 bases at J, with 10 bases between the two ends. As DNA, the CDR3 is TGTGCCAGTAGTATAGCCGGGTCTTCCACTGAAGCTTTCTTT. Translated: CASSIAGSSTEAFF.

V is TRBV2 and J is TRBJ1-2, with D maybe TRBD1 (5 bases). CDR1 is SNHLY, CDR2 FYNNEI, per germline. CDR3 length: 13 amino acids. The V gene lost 8 bases and the J gene lost 8 bases, with 18 bases spanning the gap. The CDR3 DNA is TGTGCCAGCCTTGGACGGAGGGGTGAAGGCTACACCTTC. As protein: CASLGRRGEGYTF.

This chain links TRBV4-3 with TRBJ2-5, with a weak D call TRBD2 (6 bases). This CDR3 comprises 15 residues. Germline lookup yields CDR1 LGHNA and CDR2 YSLEER. V was pared by 1 base and J by 1 base, with 10 bases between. The chain's CDR3 is CASSQGNSGQETQYF. The CDR3 DNA follows: TGCGCCAGCAGCCAAGGAAATAGCGGCCAAGAGACCCAGTACTTC.

The rearrangement links TRBV29-1 to TRBJ2-7, with D perhaps TRBD2 (5 bases). Trimming left V 3 bases short and J 1 base short, with 19 bases between. Germline assignment: CDR1 SQVTM and CDR2 ANQGSEA. The CDR3 has 16 residues. DNA of the CDR3: TGCAGCGTTGAGGTTGTTCGGCCCCCGGGGTCCTACGAGCAGTACTTC. Its protein is CSVEVVRPPGSYEQYF.

The J gene is TRBJ1-1, the V gene TRBV10-2, with D maybe TRBD1 (6 bases). The CDR3 extends over 14 amino acids. Trimming shortened V by 2 bases and J by 1 base, and 8 bases separated the two germline ends. Germline CDR1 WSHSY, CDR2 SAAADI. The CDR3 is CASSETGTNTEAFF. The CDR3 bases are TGCGCCAGCAGTGAGACAGGGACGAACACTGAAGCTTTCTTT.

The V call is TRBV7-7, the J call TRBJ2-7, with TRBD1 matching over 7 bases. With V trimmed by 1 base and J by 5 bases, 2 bases remained unmatched. This CDR3 is 13 amino acids long. In germline, CDR1 is SSHAT, CDR2 FNYEAQ (reference sequence). The CDR3 loop reads CASSLDRGDEQYF. The CDR3 nucleotides read TGTGCCAGCAGCTTAGACAGGGGTGACGAGCAGTACTTC.

The rearrangement uses TRBV5-1 and TRBJ1-4, with unresolved D. The germline gives CDR1 SGHRS, CDR2 YFSETQ. The CDR3 runs 13 residues. V dropped 4 bases and J dropped 8 bases, with 12 bases sitting between them. CDR3 nucleotide sequence: TGCGCCAGCAGCCCGGGTCTCAACGAAAAACTGTTTTTT. Amino acid sequence: CASSPGLNEKLFF.

The chain has TRBV9 and TRBJ1-3; D unclear. This CDR3 is 13 amino acids long. The germline gives CDR1 SGDLS, CDR2 YYNGEE. Trimming took off 3 bases at V and 4 bases at J, with 8 bases between the two ends. CDR3 protein: CASSDLRGNTIYF. The CDR3 bases are TGTGCCAGCAGCGACCTCAGAGGAAACACCATATATTTT.

This sequence joins TRBV4-2 and TRBJ2-7, with a possible D match to TRBD2 (6 bases). Trimming removed 0 bases from V and 0 bases from J, with 18 bases in between. Per the germline V gene, CDR1 is LGHNA and CDR2 is YNFKEQ. The length of the CDR3 is 18 residues. DNA of the CDR3: TGTGCCAGCAGCCAAGAAACTCACCGGGGGAGCATCTCCTACGAGCAGTACTTC. Translated, it gives CASSQETHRGSISYEQYF.

The chain recombines TRBV6-5 with TRBJ1-4; D is possibly TRBD1 (5 bases). The V end was cut by 6 bases, the J end by 8 bases, with 13 bases between. Germline CDR1 is MNHEY and CDR2 is SVGAGI. The CDR3 consists of 13 residues. The CDR3 loop is CASRKQEGEKLFF. The CDR3 bases are TGTGCCAGCAGAAAACAGGAGGGGGAAAAACTGTTTTTT.

This chain joins TRBV4-2 and TRBJ2-5, with D perhaps matching TRBD1 (6 bases). This CDR3 has 15 residues. Germline V gene sequence: CDR1 LGHNA, CDR2 YNFKEQ. V gave up 3 bases and J gave up 3 bases, with 14 bases separating them. The CDR3: CASSQGRDTEETQYF. As DNA, the CDR3 is TGTGCCAGCAGCCAGGGACGGGACACTGAAGAGACCCAGTACTTC.

This clone was seen a single time. V gene TRBV10-3 combines with J gene TRBJ1-1, with TRBD1 matching 7 bases. Unmatched junction bases numbered 13, after V lost 7 bases and J lost 8 bases. CDR1 and CDR2 from the germline V gene are ENHRY and SYGVKD. The CDR3 sequence is 14 residues long. Written as DNA, the CDR3 is TGTGCCATCAATAAGGGGGCTGTCTCAGCGGAAGCTTTCTTT. It encodes CAINKGAVSAEAFF.

J is TRBJ2-2 and V is TRBV5-1; 9 bases align to TRBD1. The CDR3 runs 13 residues. Germline values: CDR1 SGHRS, CDR2 YFSETQ. With V trimmed by 8 bases and J by 8 bases, 7 bases remained unmatched. CDR3 amino acids: CASSWTGAGELFF. The CDR3, as DNA: TGCGCCAGTTCGTGGACAGGGGCTGGGGAGCTGTTTTTT. The complete variable domain, with remaining parts taken from reference TRBV5-1 and TRBJ2-2, reads KAGVTQTPRYLIKTRGQQVTLSCSPISGHRSVSWYQQTPGQGLQFLFEYFSETQRNKGNFPGRFSGRQFSNSRSEMNVSTLELGDSALYLCASSWTGAGELFFGEGSRLTVL.

In DNA, the CDR3 is TGCGCCAGCAGCCAAGATCGGACTAGCGGGGGTCATGAGCAGTTCTTC. Translated, it gives CASSQDRTSGGHEQFF. The V call is TRBV4-3, the J call TRBJ2-1; 13 bases agree with TRBD2. The CDR3 contains 16 residues. Germline V CDR1 and CDR2: LGHNA, YSLEER. V gave up 0 bases and J gave up 8 bases; unmatched junction bases: 4.